These 8 T cell receptor beta chains came from one sample sequenced in a study of blood T cell repertoires in COVID-19. Sequenced by immunoSEQ multiplex PCR; TCRdb stores in-frame clones only, minus some. Among about 400,000 clones, less than 90% were seen once, and the ten largest hold under 3%. Sequenced material: PBMCs or T cells enriched from blood (not recorded which). These receptors were taken from a young woman who had recovered from COVID-19.

The chain carries TRBV19 and TRBJ1-5; possibly TRBD1 for D (5 bases). Germline V gives CDR1 LNHDA, CDR2 SQIVND (reference sequence). Trimming left V 6 bases short and J 2 bases short, with 14 bases between. The CDR3 length is 15 residues. CDR3 residues: CASRNPSRGNQPQHF. The DNA of the CDR3 is TGTGCCAGTAGAAACCCCTCCAGGGGCAATCAGCCCCAGCATTTT. The whole variable domain, remainder taken from reference TRBV19 and TRBJ1-5, is DGGITQSPKYLFRKEGQNVTLSCEQNLNHDAMYWYRQDPGQGLRLIYYSQIVNDFQKGDIAEGYSVSREKKESFPLTVTSAQKNPTAFYLCASRNPSRGNQPQHFGDGTRLSIL.

The chain has TRBV7-9 and TRBJ1-2; no firm D call. Trimming removed 1 base from V and 8 bases from J, with 8 bases in between. The CDR3 sequence is 12 residues long. Germline values: CDR1 SEHNR, CDR2 FQNEAQ (reference sequence). The DNA of the CDR3 is TGTGCCAGCAGCTTAGTGGTGGAGGGCTACACCTTC. Encoded protein: CASSLVVEGYTF. The variable domain in full, with the rest retrieved from reference TRBV7-9 and TRBJ1-2, is DTGVSQNPRHKITKRGQNVTFRCDPISEHNRLYWYRQTLGQGPEFLTYFQNEAQLEKSRLLSDRFSAERPKGSFSTLEIQRTEQGDSAMYLCASSLVVEGYTFGSGTRLTVV.

This CDR3 reads CASSQSIRVDTGELFF. CDR3 nucleotides: TGTGCCAGCAGCCAATCTATCAGGGTTGACACCGGGGAGCTGTTTTTT. The rearrangement uses TRBV14 and TRBJ2-2; perhaps TRBD1 as D (5 bases). This CDR3 is 16 amino acids long. Germline loops: CDR1 SGHDN, CDR2 FVKESK. Trimming stripped 2 bases from V and 3 bases from J, with 13 bases between.

The gene calls are TRBV25-1 and TRBJ1-3; tentative D call: TRBD1 (5 bases). The V gene's germline CDR1 is MGHDK and CDR2 SYGVNS. This CDR3 spans 15 amino acids. With 4 bases removed from V and 2 bases from J, the gap between germline ends came to 12 bases. The CDR3 sequence: CASSVQGGAGNTIYF. The CDR3 nucleotides are TGTGCCAGCAGTGTCCAGGGAGGCGCTGGAAACACCATATATTTT.

The chain carries TRBV27 and TRBJ1-1, with D maybe TRBD1 (6 bases). Germline CDR1 reads MNHEY; CDR2 reads SMNVEV (reference sequence). This CDR3 comprises 16 residues. Trimming shortened V by 6 bases and J by 4 bases, and 21 bases separated the two germline ends. This CDR3 reads CASRPVRPTGTTEAFF. In DNA form, the CDR3 reads TGTGCCAGCAGACCAGTCCGCCCGACAGGTACCACTGAAGCTTTCTTT.

This clone appeared a single time. The V gene is TRBV7-2, the J gene TRBJ1-1; 10 bases map to TRBD1. The V segment lost 3 bases and the J segment 6 bases; nucleotides outside the gene matches: 7. Germline assignment: CDR1 SGHTA and CDR2 FQGNSA. The CDR3 length is 15 residues. The CDR3 coding sequence is TGTGCCAGCAGCTTTTCCGACAGGGGGCGAGCTGAAGCTTTCTTT. Protein sequence: CASSFSDRGRAEAFF. Together with reference TRBV7-2 and TRBJ1-1, the CDR3 gives the full variable domain: GAGVSQSPSNKVTEKGKDVELRCDPISGHTALYWYRQSLGQGLEFLIYFQGNSAPDKSGLPSDRFSAERTGGSVSTLTIQRTQQEDSAVYLCASSFSDRGRAEAFFGQGTRLTVV.

This chain links TRBV2 with TRBJ2-6; D is perhaps TRBD1 (5 bases). Trimming cost V 8 bases and J 2 bases, with 10 bases left between them. The CDR3 spans 14 residues. The germline CDR1 and CDR2 sequences are SNHLY and FYNNEI. For the CDR3, the DNA is TGTGCCAGCTCCCCAGGGACTGGGGCCAACGTCCTGACTTTC. Translation: CASSPGTGANVLTF.

The V and J genes are TRBV3-1 (or the pseudogene TRBV3-2) and TRBJ1-3, with D unresolved. V was clipped by 4 bases and J by 0 bases, with 10 bases between them. Germline values: CDR1 LGHDT, CDR2 YNNKEL (reference sequence). The CDR3 spans 15 residues. CDR3 region: CASSLAGGSGNTIYF. CDR3 nucleotide sequence: TGTGCCAGCAGCCTGGCGGGCGGCTCTGGAAACACCATATATTTT.